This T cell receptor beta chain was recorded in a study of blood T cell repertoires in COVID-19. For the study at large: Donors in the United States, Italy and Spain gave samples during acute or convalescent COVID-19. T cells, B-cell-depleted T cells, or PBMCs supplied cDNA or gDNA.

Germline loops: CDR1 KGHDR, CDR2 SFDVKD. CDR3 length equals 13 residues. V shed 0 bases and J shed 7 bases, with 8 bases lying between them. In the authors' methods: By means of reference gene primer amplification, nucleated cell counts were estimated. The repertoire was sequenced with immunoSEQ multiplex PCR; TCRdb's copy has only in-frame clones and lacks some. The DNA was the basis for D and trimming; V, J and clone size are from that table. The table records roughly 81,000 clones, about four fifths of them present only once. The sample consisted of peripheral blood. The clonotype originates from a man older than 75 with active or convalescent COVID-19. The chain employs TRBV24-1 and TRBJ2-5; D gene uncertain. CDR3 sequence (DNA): TGTGCCACCAGTGATTTGGCAGGTTGGACCCAGTACTTC. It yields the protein CATSDLAGWTQYF.